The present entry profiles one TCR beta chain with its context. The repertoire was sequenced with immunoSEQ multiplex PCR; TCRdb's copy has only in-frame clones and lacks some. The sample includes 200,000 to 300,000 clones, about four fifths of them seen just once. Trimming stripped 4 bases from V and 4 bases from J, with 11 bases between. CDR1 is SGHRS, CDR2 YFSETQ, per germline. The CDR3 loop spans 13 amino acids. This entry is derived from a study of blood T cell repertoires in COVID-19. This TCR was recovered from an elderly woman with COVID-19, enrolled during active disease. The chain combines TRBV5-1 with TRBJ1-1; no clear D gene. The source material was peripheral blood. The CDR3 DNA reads TGCGCCAGCAGCCTTTGGGGAGTCACTGAAGCTTTCTTT. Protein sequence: CASSLWGVTEAFF.